This TCR beta chain stems from a study of blood T cells in healthy people across ages. Background on the study: Every two T cells gave about one barcoded beta molecule via template switching.

CDR3 length: 16 amino acids. V gave up 8 bases and J gave up 0 bases, with 14 bases separating them. Germline CDR1 is SNHLY and CDR2 is FYNNEI. In its sample, this clonotype was seen a few times. Healthy Russian Caucasian donors spanned ages roughly 6 to 90 years. Then a second PCR, running roughly 7 to 11 cycles, was carried out with a sample-barcoded 5' primer and a J-beta primer mix. There were at least 2.5 million CDR3-containing paired-end reads obtained from each sample. Each CDR3 protein is one row after TCRdb ran MiXCR on the 5' RACE reads. The sample holds over 700,000 distinct CDR3 sequences, 53% seen once.

The sequence was collected from a man at least 80 years old in good health. Input material: blood. This chain connects TRBV2 to TRBJ2-6; D is tentatively TRBD1 or TRBD2 (5 bases each). CDR3 in amino acids: CASPEGKRSGANVLTF. Here the CDR3 DNA reads TGTGCCAGCCCTGAGGGGAAGCGCTCTGGGGCCAACGTCCTGACTTTC.